Below, 7 T cell receptor beta chains from the same sample are listed, as sequenced in a study of vaccination and CD4 T cells after COVID-19. These receptors lack a known antigen. Treatment given: roughly ten-day PBMC culture with coronavirus spike peptide pools or control peptides (ViraFEST assay). The Oncomine TCR Beta short-read assay generated sequence data from the DNA of cultured CD4+ T cells. TCRdb ran MiXCR on the PCR reads and lists one entry per CDR3 protein. The table shows approximately 15,000 distinct CDR3 sequences, with roughly 45% occurring only once. The sequenced sample was CD4+ T cells from blood, cultured in vitro, obtained before SARS-CoV-2 vaccination. Receptors originate from a human donor who received a COVID-19 vaccine.

The chain is built from TRBV7-9 and TRBJ2-5, with D perhaps matching TRBD1 or TRBD2 (5 bases each). Germline-derived CDR1 and CDR2 are SEHNR and FQNEAQ (reference sequence). Between the trimmed V and J ends, which lost 0 bases and 1 base, there was a span of 15 bases. This CDR3 spans 17 amino acids. CDR3 in DNA: TGTGCCAGCAGCTTAGCGCGACGGGGCCGGTTCCAAGAGACCCAGTACTTC. Its protein product is CASSLARRGRFQETQYF.

The rearrangement joins TRBV5-1 to TRBJ1-2; 7 bases are a match to TRBD1. The V gene end was trimmed by 4 bases and the J gene end by 5 bases; junction bases not matched to a gene: 14. This CDR3 contains 16 residues. Germline V gene sequence: CDR1 SGHRS, CDR2 YFSETQ. For the CDR3, the DNA is TGCGCCAGCAGCCTAACCTCGACAGGGCCGAGGTATGGCTACACCTTC. This encodes CASSLTSTGPRYGYTF. The full variable domain, rest sourced from reference TRBV5-1 and TRBJ1-2, is KAGVTQTPRYLIKTRGQQVTLSCSPISGHRSVSWYQQTPGQGLQFLFEYFSETQRNKGNFPGRFSGRQFSNSRSEMNVSTLELGDSALYLCASSLTSTGPRYGYTFGSGTRLTVV.

Comment on this clonotype: Sequence at one end of the junction differs from germline and may be a read error. The chain is built from TRBV20-1 and TRBJ1-5; TRBD1 agrees at 11 bases. Germline lookup yields CDR1 DFQATT and CDR2 SNEGSKA (reference sequence). The CDR3 contains 17 residues. CDR3 in DNA: TGCAGTGCAAGAGGGAGTAGGGGGACAGGGGGAAGGCAGCCCCAGCATTTT. Its translation: CSARGSRGTGGRQPQHF.

This sequence joins TRBV20-1 and TRBJ2-3, with TRBD2 identical over 12 bases. Germline CDR1 is DFQATT and CDR2 is SNEGSKA (reference sequence). CDR3 size: 17 residues. Germline trimming cut 3 bases from V and 0 bases from J; bases unmatched to any gene: 7. CDR3 DNA sequence: TGCAGTGCTAGGAGCCCTAGCGGGGGGGCTAGCACAGATACGCAGTATTTT. Its translation is CSARSPSGGASTDTQYF.

This chain joins TRBV5-1 and TRBJ2-3; 10 bases map to TRBD2. Germline V CDR1 and CDR2: SGHRS, YFSETQ. This CDR3 is 20 amino acids long. V lost 0 bases, J lost 0 bases, and 13 bases stayed unmatched. The CDR3 DNA reads TGCGCCAGCAGCTTGGCCCCTAGCGGGGGAAAGGCAACTAGCACAGATACGCAGTATTTT. Its protein is CASSLAPSGGKATSTDTQYF.

This chain uses TRBV7-9 with TRBJ1-2; perhaps TRBD1 as D (6 bases). Germline CDR1 reads SEHNR; CDR2 reads FQNEAQ (reference sequence). The germline V and J ends were trimmed by 4 bases and 4 bases, with 16 bases remaining between them. The CDR3 contains 15 residues. For the CDR3, the DNA is TGTGCCAGCAGCTCGGGGGTAGGGGGGGCCTATGGCTACACCTTC. Translation: CASSSGVGGAYGYTF.

The chain carries TRBV24-1 and TRBJ2-3; D may correspond to TRBD1 or TRBD2 (5 bases each). With 4 bases removed from V and 0 bases from J, the gap between germline ends came to 7 bases. CDR1 and CDR2 from the germline V gene are KGHDR and SFDVKD. The CDR3 contains 14 residues. The CDR3 sequence is CATSDRDSTDTQYF. In nucleotides, the CDR3 is TGTGCCACCAGTGACCGGGACAGCACAGATACGCAGTATTTT.